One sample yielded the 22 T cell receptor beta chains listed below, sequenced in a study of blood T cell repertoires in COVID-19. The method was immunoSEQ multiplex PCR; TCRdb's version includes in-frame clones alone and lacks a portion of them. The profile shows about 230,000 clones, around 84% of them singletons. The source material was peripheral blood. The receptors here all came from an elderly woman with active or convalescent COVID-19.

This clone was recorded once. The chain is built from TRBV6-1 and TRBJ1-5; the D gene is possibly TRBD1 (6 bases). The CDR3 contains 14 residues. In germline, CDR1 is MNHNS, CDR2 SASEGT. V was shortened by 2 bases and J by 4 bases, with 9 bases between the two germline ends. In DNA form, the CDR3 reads TGTGCCAGCAGTGAAACACAGGGAAATCAGCCCCAGCATTTT. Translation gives CASSETQGNQPQHF.

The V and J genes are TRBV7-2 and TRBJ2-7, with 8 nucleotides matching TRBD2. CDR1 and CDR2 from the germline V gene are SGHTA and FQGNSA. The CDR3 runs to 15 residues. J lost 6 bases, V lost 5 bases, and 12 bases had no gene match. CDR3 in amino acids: CASSGTGGSSGEQYF. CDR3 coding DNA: TGTGCCAGCAGCGGAACGGGGGGGTCTTCAGGCGAGCAGTACTTC.

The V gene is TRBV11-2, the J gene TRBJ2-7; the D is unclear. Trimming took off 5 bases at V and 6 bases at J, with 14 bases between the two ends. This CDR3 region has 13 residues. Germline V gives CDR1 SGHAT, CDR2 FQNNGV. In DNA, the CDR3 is TGTGCCAGCAGCCTGTCCGAGCTACTCGAGCAGTACTTC. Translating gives CASSLSELLEQYF.

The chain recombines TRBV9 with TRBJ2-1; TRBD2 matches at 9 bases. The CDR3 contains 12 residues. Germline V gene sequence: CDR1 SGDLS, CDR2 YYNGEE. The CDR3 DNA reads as TGTGCAACGGGACTAGCTTACAATGAGCAGTTCTTC. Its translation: CATGLAYNEQFF. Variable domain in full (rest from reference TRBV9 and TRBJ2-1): DSGVTQTPKHLITATGQRVTLRCSPRSGDLSVYWYQQSLDQGLQFLIQYYNGEERAKGNILERFSAQQFPDLHSELNLSSLELGDSALYFCATGLAYNEQFFGPGTRLTVL.

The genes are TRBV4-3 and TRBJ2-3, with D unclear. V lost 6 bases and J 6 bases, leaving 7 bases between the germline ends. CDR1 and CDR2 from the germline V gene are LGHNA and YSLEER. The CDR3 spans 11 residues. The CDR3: CASSSLDTQYF. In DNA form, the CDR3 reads TGCGCCAGCAGTTCACTTGATACGCAGTATTTT.

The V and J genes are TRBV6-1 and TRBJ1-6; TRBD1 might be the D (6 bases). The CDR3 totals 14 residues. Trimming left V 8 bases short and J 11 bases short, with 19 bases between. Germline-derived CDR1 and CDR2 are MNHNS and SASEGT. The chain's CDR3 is CASLPSVGATPLHF. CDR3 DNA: TGTGCCAGCCTACCCTCCGTGGGGGCTACACCCCTCCACTTT.

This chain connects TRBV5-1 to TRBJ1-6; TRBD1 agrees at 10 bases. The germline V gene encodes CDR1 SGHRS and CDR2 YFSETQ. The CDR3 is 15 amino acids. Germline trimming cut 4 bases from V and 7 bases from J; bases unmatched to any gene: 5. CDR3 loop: CASSTGQGDNSPLHF. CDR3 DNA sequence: TGCGCCAGCAGCACCGGACAGGGGGACAATTCACCCCTCCACTTT.

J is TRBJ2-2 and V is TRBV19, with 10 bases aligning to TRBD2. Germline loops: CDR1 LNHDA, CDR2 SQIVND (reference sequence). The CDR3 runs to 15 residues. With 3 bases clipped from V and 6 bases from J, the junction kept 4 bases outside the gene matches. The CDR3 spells CASSIGAGGPGELFF. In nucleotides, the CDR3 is TGTGCCAGTAGTATCGGAGCGGGAGGGCCCGGGGAGCTGTTTTTT.

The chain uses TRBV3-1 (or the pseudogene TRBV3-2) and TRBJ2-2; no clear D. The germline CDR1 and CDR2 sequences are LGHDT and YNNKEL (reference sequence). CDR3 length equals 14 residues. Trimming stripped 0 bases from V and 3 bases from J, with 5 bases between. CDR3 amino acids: CASSQDLDTGELFF. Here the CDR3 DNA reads TGTGCCAGCAGCCAAGATCTTGACACCGGGGAGCTGTTTTTT.

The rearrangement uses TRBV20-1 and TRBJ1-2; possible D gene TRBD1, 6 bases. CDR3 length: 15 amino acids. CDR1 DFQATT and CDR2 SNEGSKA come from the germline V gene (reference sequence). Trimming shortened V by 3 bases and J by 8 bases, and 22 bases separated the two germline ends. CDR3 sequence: CSASGGSGAFGGYTF. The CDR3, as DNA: TGCAGTGCTAGTGGGGGGTCAGGGGCCTTCGGAGGCTACACCTTC.

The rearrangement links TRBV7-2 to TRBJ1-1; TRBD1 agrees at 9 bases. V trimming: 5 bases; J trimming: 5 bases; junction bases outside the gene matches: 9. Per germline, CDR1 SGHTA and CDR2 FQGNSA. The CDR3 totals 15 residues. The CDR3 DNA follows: TGTGCCAGCAGCCAGCATACAGGGGGCAGGACTGAAGCTTTCTTT. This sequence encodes CASSQHTGGRTEAFF. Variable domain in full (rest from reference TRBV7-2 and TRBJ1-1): GAGVSQSPSNKVTEKGKDVELRCDPISGHTALYWYRQSLGQGLEFLIYFQGNSAPDKSGLPSDRFSAERTGGSVSTLTIQRTQQEDSAVYLCASSQHTGGRTEAFFGQGTRLTVV.

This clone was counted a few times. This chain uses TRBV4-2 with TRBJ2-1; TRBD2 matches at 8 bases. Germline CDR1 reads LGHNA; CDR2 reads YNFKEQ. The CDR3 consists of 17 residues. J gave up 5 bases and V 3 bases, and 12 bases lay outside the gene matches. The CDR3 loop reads CASSQLLAGSTNNEQFF. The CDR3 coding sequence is TGTGCCAGCAGCCAGTTGCTAGCGGGCTCCACTAACAATGAGCAGTTCTTC.

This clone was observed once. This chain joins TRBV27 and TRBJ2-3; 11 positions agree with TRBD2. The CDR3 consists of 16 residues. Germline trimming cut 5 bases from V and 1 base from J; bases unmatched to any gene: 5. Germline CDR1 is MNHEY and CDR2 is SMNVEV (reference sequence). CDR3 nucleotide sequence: TGTGCCAGCAGTCCCGGGACTAGCGGACGCACAGATACGCAGTATTTT. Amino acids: CASSPGTSGRTDTQYF.

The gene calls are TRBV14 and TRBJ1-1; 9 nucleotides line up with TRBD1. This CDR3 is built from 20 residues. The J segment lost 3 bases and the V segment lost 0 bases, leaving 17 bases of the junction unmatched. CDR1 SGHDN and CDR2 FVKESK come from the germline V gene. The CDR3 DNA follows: TGTGCCAGCAGCCAAGATCCTTATATATTCCTACAGGGGGCCCACACTGAAGCTTTCTTT. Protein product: CASSQDPYIFLQGAHTEAFF.

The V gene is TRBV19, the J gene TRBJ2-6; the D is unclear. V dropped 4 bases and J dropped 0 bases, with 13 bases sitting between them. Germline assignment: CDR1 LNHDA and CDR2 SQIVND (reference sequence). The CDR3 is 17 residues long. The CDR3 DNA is TGTGCCAGTAGTACCCATCAGGTTGGCTCTGGGGCCAACGTCCTGACTTTC. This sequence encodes CASSTHQVGSGANVLTF.

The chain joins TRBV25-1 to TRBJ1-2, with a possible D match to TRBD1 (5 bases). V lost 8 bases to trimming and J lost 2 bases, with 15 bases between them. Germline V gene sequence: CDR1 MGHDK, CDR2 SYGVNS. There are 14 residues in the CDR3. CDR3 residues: CASCQAGGNYGYTF. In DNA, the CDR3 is TGTGCCAGCTGCCAGGCGGGGGGGAACTATGGCTACACCTTC.

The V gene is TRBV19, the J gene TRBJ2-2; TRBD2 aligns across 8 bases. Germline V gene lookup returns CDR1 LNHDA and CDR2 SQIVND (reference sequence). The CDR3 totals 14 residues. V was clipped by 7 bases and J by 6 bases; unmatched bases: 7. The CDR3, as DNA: TGTGCCAGTACCCGGGGGGGGGCGGCCGGGGAGCTGTTTTTT. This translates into CASTRGGAAGELFF.

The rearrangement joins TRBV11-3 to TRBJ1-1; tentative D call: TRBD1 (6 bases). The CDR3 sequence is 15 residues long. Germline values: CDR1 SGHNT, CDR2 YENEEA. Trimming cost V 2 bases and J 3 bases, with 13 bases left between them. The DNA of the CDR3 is TGTGCCAGCAGCTTACTACAGGGTAGGCACACTGAAGCTTTCTTT. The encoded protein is CASSLLQGRHTEAFF. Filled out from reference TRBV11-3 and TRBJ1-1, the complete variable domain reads EAGVVQSPRYKIIEKKQPVAFWCNPISGHNTLYWYLQNLGQGPELLIRYENEEAVDDSQLPKDRFSAERLKGVDSTLKIQPAELGDSAVYLCASSLLQGRHTEAFFGQGTRLTVV.

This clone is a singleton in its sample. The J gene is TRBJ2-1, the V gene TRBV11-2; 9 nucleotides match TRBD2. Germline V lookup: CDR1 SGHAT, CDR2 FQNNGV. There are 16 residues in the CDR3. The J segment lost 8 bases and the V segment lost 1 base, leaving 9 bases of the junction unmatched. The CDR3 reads CASSLVTSGLRYEQFF. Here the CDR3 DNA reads TGTGCCAGCAGCTTAGTAACTAGCGGGTTAAGGTATGAGCAGTTCTTC. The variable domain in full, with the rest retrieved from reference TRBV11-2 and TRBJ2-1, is EAGVAQSPRYKIIEKRQSVAFWCNPISGHATLYWYQQILGQGPKLLIQFQNNGVVDDSQLPKDRFSAERLKGVDSTLKIQPAKLEDSAVYLCASSLVTSGLRYEQFFGPGTRLTVL.

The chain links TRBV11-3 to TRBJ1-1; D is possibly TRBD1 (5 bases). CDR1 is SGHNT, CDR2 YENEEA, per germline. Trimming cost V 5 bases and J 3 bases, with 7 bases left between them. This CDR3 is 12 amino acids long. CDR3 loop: CASSLRDTEAFF. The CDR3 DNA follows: TGTGCCAGCAGCCTCAGGGACACTGAAGCTTTCTTT.

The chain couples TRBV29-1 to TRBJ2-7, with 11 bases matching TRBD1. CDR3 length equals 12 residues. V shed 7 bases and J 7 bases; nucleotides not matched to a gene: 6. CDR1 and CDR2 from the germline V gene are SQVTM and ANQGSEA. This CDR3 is CSARGQGEEQYF. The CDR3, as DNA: TGCAGCGCTCGGGGACAGGGGGAAGAGCAGTACTTC.

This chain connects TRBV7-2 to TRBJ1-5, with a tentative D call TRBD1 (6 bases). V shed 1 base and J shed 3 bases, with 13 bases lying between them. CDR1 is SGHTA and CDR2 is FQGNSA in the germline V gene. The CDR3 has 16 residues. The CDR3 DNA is TGTGCCAGCAGCTTAGAAAGAACAGGGACCAATCAGCCCCAGCATTTT. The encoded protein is CASSLERTGTNQPQHF.